The 14 T cell receptor beta chains reported below all come from one sample, sequenced in a study of blood T cell repertoires in COVID-19. This table comes from immunoSEQ multiplex PCR, and its TCRdb copy is limited to in-frame clones, with some not included. The repertoire holds 140,000 to 150,000 clones, with 85% as singletons. The sequenced sample consisted of PBMCs or T cells enriched from blood (not recorded which). The source of these receptors is a middle-aged woman who had recovered from COVID-19.

The V call is TRBV3-1 (or the pseudogene TRBV3-2), the J call TRBJ2-1; D is possibly TRBD1 (5 bases). The V end was cut by 0 bases, the J end by 1 base, with 13 bases between. Germline V gene data show CDR1 as LGHDT and CDR2 as YNNKEL (reference sequence). The CDR3 loop spans 17 amino acids. CDR3: CASSQDLRGLSYNEQFF. CDR3 bases: TGTGCCAGCAGCCAAGATCTAAGGGGTTTGTCCTACAATGAGCAGTTCTTC.

This clone was seen a few times. The chain combines TRBV7-2 with TRBJ2-2; TRBD2 agrees at 7 bases. The CDR3 totals 15 residues. Per the germline V gene, CDR1 is SGHTA and CDR2 is FQGNSA. V gave up 6 bases and J gave up 8 bases; unmatched junction bases: 12. The CDR3 nucleotides are TGTGCCAGCAGGTTATCCACTAGCGAAATAGGGGAGCTGTTTTTT. Protein: CASRLSTSEIGELFF.

In DNA form, the CDR3 reads TGTGCCAGCAGCACCCCCACTAGCGGCCAAGAGACCCAGTACTTC. This translates into CASSTPTSGQETQYF. The rearrangement links TRBV13 to TRBJ2-5, with TRBD2 identical over 8 bases. J was trimmed by 1 base and V by 5 bases; bases with no gene match: 6. CDR1 is PRHDT, CDR2 FYEKMQ, per germline (reference sequence). This CDR3 is built from 15 residues.

With respect to this clone: At the DNA level, this CDR3 is encoded by other sequences in the same sample as well. The gene calls are TRBV3-1 (or the pseudogene TRBV3-2) and TRBJ2-5, with 11 positions matching TRBD2. There are 16 residues in the CDR3. Germline V lookup: CDR1 LGHDT, CDR2 YNNKEL (reference sequence). V lost 1 base and J lost 4; bases outside the gene matches: 5. CDR3 nucleotides: TGTGCCAGCAGCCAAGCTAGCGGGGGGTTGGTAGAGACCCAGTACTTC. It yields the protein CASSQASGGLVETQYF.

This chain connects TRBV3-1 (or the pseudogene TRBV3-2) to TRBJ2-2, with 11 nucleotides matching TRBD2. The J segment lost 1 base and the V segment lost 2 bases, leaving 3 bases of the junction unmatched. The CDR3 runs to 17 residues. Germline-derived CDR1 and CDR2 are LGHDT and YNNKEL (reference sequence). The CDR3 sequence is CASSQTSGSGNTGELFF. The CDR3 nucleotides are TGTGCCAGCAGCCAAACTAGCGGGAGTGGGAACACCGGGGAGCTGTTTTTT.

The rearrangement joins TRBV6-6 to TRBJ2-7; 12 bases line up with TRBD1. V lost 5 bases and J lost 0; bases outside the gene matches: 5. Germline CDR1 MNHNY, CDR2 SVGAGI (reference sequence). The CDR3 has 16 amino acids. This chain's CDR3 is CASSRGTGGASYEQYF. DNA of the CDR3: TGTGCCAGCAGTCGAGGGACAGGGGGCGCCTCCTACGAGCAGTACTTC.

The CDR3 DNA is TGTGCCAGCAGCCCGCTACGTACTAACACAGATACGCAGTATTTT. Translated, it gives CASSPLRTNTDTQYF. The rearrangement links TRBV7-2 to TRBJ2-3; the D is unclear. V was pared by 5 bases and J by 2 bases, with 14 bases between. The CDR3 contains 15 residues. Looked up from germline, CDR1 is SGHTA and CDR2 is FQGNSA.

The chain recombines TRBV12-3 or TRBV12-4 with TRBJ1-3; D unclear. This CDR3 has 13 residues. The V end lost 7 bases, the J end lost 4 bases, and 11 bases lay between the germline ends. CDR3 residues: CASNGAAGNTIYF. The DNA for the CDR3 is TGTGCCAGCAATGGAGCCGCAGGAAACACCATATATTTT.

A few counts support this clone. The genes are TRBV4-2 and TRBJ2-7; no definite D call. CDR3 length equals 14 residues. Trimming removed 0 bases from V and 7 bases from J, with 13 bases in between. The germline V gene has CDR1 LGHNA and CDR2 YNFKEQ. DNA of the CDR3: TGTGCCAGCAGCCAAGATCGAGTCTCTTTGGAGCAGTACTTC. It specifies CASSQDRVSLEQYF.

This chain uses TRBV13 with TRBJ2-1, with D unclear. Germline lookup yields CDR1 PRHDT and CDR2 FYEKMQ (reference sequence). The CDR3 contains 12 residues. V gave up 4 bases and J gave up 6 bases, with 7 bases separating them. CDR3 sequence: CASSSTSNEQFF. The CDR3, as DNA: TGTGCCAGCAGCTCGACAAGCAATGAGCAGTTCTTC.

The V gene is TRBV7-6, the J gene TRBJ2-1; D is possibly TRBD2 (5 bases). CDR3 length: 14 amino acids. V lost 3 bases to trimming and J lost 3 bases, with 9 bases between them. The germline V gene encodes CDR1 SGHVS and CDR2 FNYEAQ. As DNA, the CDR3 is TGTGCCAGCAGCTTCGACCGGGACTACAATGAGCAGTTCTTC. This sequence encodes CASSFDRDYNEQFF.

This clone was counted a single time. The chain uses TRBV9 and TRBJ2-5, with D unclear. V lost 3 bases to trimming and J lost 0 bases, with 6 bases between them. The CDR3 contains 13 residues. Germline CDR1 reads SGDLS; CDR2 reads YYNGEE. In DNA form, the CDR3 reads TGTGCCAGCAGCGCTAAGTACCAAGAGACCCAGTACTTC. Its protein is CASSAKYQETQYF.

V and J are TRBV7-2 and TRBJ2-5, with 8 bases that match TRBD2. V shed 8 bases and J 4 bases; nucleotides not matched to a gene: 12. Germline-derived CDR1 and CDR2 are SGHTA and FQGNSA. The CDR3 has 15 amino acids. The CDR3 DNA is TGTGCCAGCGTTAGGAACGGGGGGGCATTAGAGACCCAGTACTTC. Protein product: CASVRNGGALETQYF.

V usage is TRBV7-9 and J usage is TRBJ2-7, with D perhaps TRBD1 (6 bases). Per the germline V gene, CDR1 is SEHNR and CDR2 is FQNEAQ (reference sequence). Trimming took off 1 base at V and 2 bases at J, with 12 bases between the two ends. The CDR3 loop spans 15 amino acids. CDR3: CASSLGGQLAYEQYF. The CDR3 region has the DNA TGTGCCAGCAGCTTAGGGGGGCAGCTGGCCTACGAGCAGTACTTC.